This T cell receptor beta chain originates from a study of vaccination and CD4 T cells after COVID-19. About the research overall: According to the study, participants were given two doses of BNT162b2 or mRNA-1273 vaccine. Post-vaccine sample collection happened at a median of around 77 days after dose two, ranging 14 to 241. Points from the study as a whole: Spike mono-reactive clones accounted for 304 of the 307 vaccine-specific clones found in convalescent patients.

This clonotype has just a few counts. Antigen: not known. The junction departs from germline at one end; a sequencing error may be responsible. The Oncomine TCR Beta short-read assay was what sequenced the DNA obtained from cultured CD4+ T cells. TCRdb used MiXCR to reprocess the PCR reads, holding one entry per CDR3 protein. The table records 25,000 to 30,000 distinct CDR3 sequences, approximately 60% of them present only once. The length of the CDR3 is 15 residues. Germline lookup yields CDR1 GTSNPN and CDR2 SVGIG (reference sequence). Treatment reported: approximately 10-day PBMC culture with coronavirus spike peptide pools or control peptides (ViraFEST assay). First, ViraFEST expanded antigen-specific T cells with peptide pools, and next it sequenced the TCRs.

The receptor was derived from a human donor who received a COVID-19 vaccine. Material: CD4+ T cells from blood, cultured in vitro, obtained after SARS-CoV-2 vaccination. This chain links TRBV30 with TRBJ2-3; 9 bases agree with TRBD2. The CDR3 DNA reads as TGTGCCTGGAGTGCCTCAGCGGGGGGCACATATACGCAGTATTTT. Protein: CAWSASAGGTYTQYF.